The TCR beta chain described here comes from a study of T cells in Graves' hyperthyroidism and ophthalmopathy. Notes on the study in general: Blood held most thyroid clonotypes expanded above 0.001 frequency.

At least ten counts were recorded for this clonotype. As yet, its antigen is unknown. Graves' hyperthyroidism is called stable when ophthalmopathy does not progress within 18 months. V gave up 5 bases and J gave up 8 bases, with 12 bases separating them. CDR1 SEHNR and CDR2 FQNEAQ come from the germline V gene (reference sequence). This CDR3 spans 13 amino acids. Regions amplified from RNA transcripts were the TCR beta CDR3 regions. TCR CDR3 regions were first amplified by RT-PCR with HTBI primers. Each CDR3 protein is one row after TCRdb ran MiXCR on the multiplex PCR reads. The sample shows hundreds of thousands of distinct CDR3 sequences, around 39% of them seen only once.

This rearrangement joins TRBV7-9 to TRBJ2-2; D is undetermined. Specimen: blood. The source of this sequence is a man aged 18 to 35 with Graves' hyperthyroidism. This chain's CDR3 is CASSLRPAGELFF. CDR3 nucleotides: TGTGCCAGCAGCCTACGTCCTGCTGGGGAGCTGTTTTTT.